This T cell receptor beta chain was sequenced for a study of shared T cell receptors in the human thymus. V dropped 7 bases and J dropped 2 bases, with 13 bases sitting between them. CDR3 length: 14 amino acids. CDR1 and CDR2 from the germline V gene are SGHVS and FNYEAQ. Profiled with immunoSEQ multiplex PCR; TCRdb holds only in-frame clones, not every one. The sample comprises about 380,000 clones, around 93% of which are singletons, and around 0.019% rests with the top ten. The sample taken for sequencing was thymocytes. This TCR derives from a human donor. The chain carries TRBV7-6 and TRBJ2-3; TRBD1 is a possible D gene (5 bases). The CDR3 here is CASIPSGITDTQYF. For the CDR3, the DNA is TGTGCCAGCATCCCGTCAGGGATCACAGATACGCAGTATTTT.